This TCR beta chain was recorded in a study of T cells in Graves' hyperthyroidism and ophthalmopathy. Study outcomes and limitations: Blood held most thyroid clonotypes expanded above 0.001 frequency.

This clonotype has a count of ten or more. Its target is not known. Amplified TCR beta CDR3 regions came from RNA transcripts. An initial round of RT-PCR targeting the TCR CDR3 relied on the HTBI primer set. TCRdb re-called the multiplex PCR reads with MiXCR, one entry per CDR3 protein. Of 450,000 to 650,000 distinct CDR3 sequences in the sample, 14% were seen once. This sequence originates from a woman younger than 35 with Graves' ophthalmopathy. The sequenced sample consisted of blood.

In DNA form, the CDR3 reads TGTGCCATCAGTGAGGCTAGCGGACCATACAATGAGCAGTTCTTC. As protein: CAISEASGPYNEQFF. V is TRBV10-3 and J is TRBJ2-1, with TRBD2 matching over 7 bases. The CDR3 covers 15 residues. V lost 2 bases, J lost 4 bases, and 5 bases stayed unmatched. CDR1 ENHRY and CDR2 SYGVKD come from the germline V gene.